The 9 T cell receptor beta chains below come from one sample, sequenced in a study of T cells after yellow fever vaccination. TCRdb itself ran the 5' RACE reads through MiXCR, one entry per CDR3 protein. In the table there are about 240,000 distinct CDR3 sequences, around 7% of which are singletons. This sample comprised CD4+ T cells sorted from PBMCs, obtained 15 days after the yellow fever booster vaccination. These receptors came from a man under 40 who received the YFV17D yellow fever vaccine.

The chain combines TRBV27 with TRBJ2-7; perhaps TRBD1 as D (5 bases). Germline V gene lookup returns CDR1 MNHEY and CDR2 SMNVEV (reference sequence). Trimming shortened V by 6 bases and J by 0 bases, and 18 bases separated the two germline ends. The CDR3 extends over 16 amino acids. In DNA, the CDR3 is TGTGCCAGCAGACTAAAAATCCAGGGTAGCTCCTACGAGCAGTACTTC. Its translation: CASRLKIQGSSYEQYF.

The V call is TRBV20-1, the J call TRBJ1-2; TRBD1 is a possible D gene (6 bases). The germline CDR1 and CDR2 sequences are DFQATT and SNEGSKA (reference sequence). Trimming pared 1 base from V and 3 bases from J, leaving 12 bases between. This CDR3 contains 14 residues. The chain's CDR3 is CSARVSQGYYGYTF. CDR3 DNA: TGCAGTGCTAGAGTTTCACAGGGCTACTATGGCTACACCTTC.

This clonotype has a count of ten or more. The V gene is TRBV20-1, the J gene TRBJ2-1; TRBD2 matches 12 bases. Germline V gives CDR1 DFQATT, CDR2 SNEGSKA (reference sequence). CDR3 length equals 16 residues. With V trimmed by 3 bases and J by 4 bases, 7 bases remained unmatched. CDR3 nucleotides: TGCAGTGCTAGGGGGACTAGCGGGCAAGATTACAATGAGCAGTTCTTC. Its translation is CSARGTSGQDYNEQFF.

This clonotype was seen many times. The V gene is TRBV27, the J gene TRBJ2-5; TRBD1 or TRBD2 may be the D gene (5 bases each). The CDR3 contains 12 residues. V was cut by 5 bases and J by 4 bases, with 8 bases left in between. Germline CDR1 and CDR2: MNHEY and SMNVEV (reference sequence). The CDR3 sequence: CASSGGGETQYF. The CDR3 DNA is TGTGCCAGCAGTGGTGGGGGAGAGACCCAGTACTTC.

The CDR3 region has the DNA TGTGCCAGCAGCCATGTAAATGAGCAGTTCTTC. Protein product: CASSHVNEQFF. J is TRBJ2-1 and V is TRBV3-1; D unresolved. V dropped 3 bases and J dropped 7 bases, with 4 bases sitting between them. The CDR3 is 11 amino acids. Germline CDR1 and CDR2: LGHDT and YNNKEL (reference sequence).

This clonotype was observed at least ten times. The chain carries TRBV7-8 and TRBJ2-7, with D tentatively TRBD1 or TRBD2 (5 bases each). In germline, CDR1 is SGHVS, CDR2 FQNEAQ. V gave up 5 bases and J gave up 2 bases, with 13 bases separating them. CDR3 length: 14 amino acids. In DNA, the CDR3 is TGTGCCAGCAGCCCGGGACGGTTGACCTACGAGCAGTACTTC. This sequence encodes CASSPGRLTYEQYF. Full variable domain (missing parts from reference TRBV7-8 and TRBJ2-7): GAGVSQSPRYKVAKRGQDVALRCDPISGHVSLFWYQQALGQGPEFLTYFQNEAQLDKSGLPSDRFFAERPEGSVSTLKIQRTQQEDSAVYLCASSPGRLTYEQYFGPGTRLTVT.

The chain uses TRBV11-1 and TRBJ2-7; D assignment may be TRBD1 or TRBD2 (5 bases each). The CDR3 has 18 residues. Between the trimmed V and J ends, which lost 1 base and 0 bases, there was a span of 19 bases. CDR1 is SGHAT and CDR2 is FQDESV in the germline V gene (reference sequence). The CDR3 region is CASSLGDRDPLGSYEQYF. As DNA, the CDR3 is TGTGCCAGCAGCTTAGGGGACCGGGACCCCCTCGGCTCCTACGAGCAGTACTTC.

The CDR3 region is CASSQTGGNQPQHF. The CDR3 coding sequence is TGTGCCAGCAGTCAGACAGGGGGCAATCAGCCCCAGCATTTT. The V gene is TRBV25-1, the J gene TRBJ1-5; 8 bases align to TRBD1. The germline gives CDR1 MGHDK, CDR2 SYGVNS. V trimming: 5 bases; J trimming: 2 bases; junction bases outside the gene matches: 2. This CDR3 is 14 amino acids long. Full variable domain (rest looked up from reference TRBV25-1 and TRBJ1-5): EADIYQTPRYLVIGTGKKITLECSQTMGHDKMYWYQQDPGMELHLIHYSYGVNSTEKGDLSSESTVSRIRTEHFPLTLESARPSHTSQYLCASSQTGGNQPQHFGDGTRLSIL.

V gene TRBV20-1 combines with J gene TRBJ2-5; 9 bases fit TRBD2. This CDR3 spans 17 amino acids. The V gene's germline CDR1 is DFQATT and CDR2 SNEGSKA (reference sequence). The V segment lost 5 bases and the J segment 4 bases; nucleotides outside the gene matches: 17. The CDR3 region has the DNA TGCAGTGCTTTCCTGGCGGGAGGGCCGGTGGGGGGAGAGACCCAGTACTTC. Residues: CSAFLAGGPVGGETQYF.